This T cell receptor beta chain was sequenced during a study of beta chain features in type 1 diabetes. Expressed TCRB transcripts got sequenced, as all isolated RNA was reverse transcribed. Using immunoSEQ multiplex PCR, the repertoire was profiled, and TCRdb retains in-frame clones only, with some absent. Among about half a million clones listed, over 9.5% were seen once. Sampling consisted of one heparinised blood draw per donor, averaging roughly 0.12 L. The V and J ends lost 5 bases and 3 bases respectively, with 17 bases between them. Per germline, CDR1 SNHLY and CDR2 FYNNEI. The CDR3 extends over 15 amino acids.

The sequenced sample consisted of naive CD4+ T cells from blood. V usage is TRBV2 and J usage is TRBJ2-7; no reliable D call. The sequence was obtained from a woman younger than 30 in good health. The CDR3 loop reads CASSRRQQSNYEQYF. The CDR3 bases are TGTGCCAGCAGTCGGCGCCAACAGAGCAACTACGAGCAGTACTTC.